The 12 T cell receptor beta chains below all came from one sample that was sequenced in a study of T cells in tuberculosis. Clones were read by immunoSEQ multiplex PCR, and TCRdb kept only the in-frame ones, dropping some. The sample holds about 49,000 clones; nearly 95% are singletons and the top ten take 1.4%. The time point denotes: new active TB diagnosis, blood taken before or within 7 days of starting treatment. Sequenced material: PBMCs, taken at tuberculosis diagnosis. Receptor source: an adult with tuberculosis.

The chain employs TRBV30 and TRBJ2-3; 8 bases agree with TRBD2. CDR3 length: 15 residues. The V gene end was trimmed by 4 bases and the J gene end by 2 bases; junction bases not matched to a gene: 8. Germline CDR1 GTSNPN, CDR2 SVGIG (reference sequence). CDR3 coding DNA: TGTGCCTGGAAGGGGCTAGCGGGTACCACAGATACGCAGTATTTT. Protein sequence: CAWKGLAGTTDTQYF.

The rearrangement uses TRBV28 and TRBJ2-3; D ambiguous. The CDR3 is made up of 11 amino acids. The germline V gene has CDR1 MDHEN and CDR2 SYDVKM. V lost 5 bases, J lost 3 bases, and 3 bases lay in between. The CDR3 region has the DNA TGTGCCAGCAGTCGTACAGATACGCAGTATTTT. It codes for CASSRTDTQYF.

CDR3 sequence: CASSSEGHFYGYTF. The CDR3 bases are TGTGCCAGCAGCTCCGAGGGACACTTCTATGGCTACACCTTC. The chain is built from TRBV5-4 and TRBJ1-2, with a possible D match to TRBD1 (6 bases). V was shortened by 3 bases and J by 4 bases, with 13 bases between the two germline ends. This CDR3 has 14 amino acids. Germline loops: CDR1 SGHNT, CDR2 YYREEE (reference sequence).

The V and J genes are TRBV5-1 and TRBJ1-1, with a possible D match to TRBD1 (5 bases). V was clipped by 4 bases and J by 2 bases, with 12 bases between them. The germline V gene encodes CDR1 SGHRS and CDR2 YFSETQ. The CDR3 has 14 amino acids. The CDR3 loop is CASSPRTLNTEAFF. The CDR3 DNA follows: TGCGCCAGCAGCCCGAGGACATTAAACACTGAAGCTTTCTTT. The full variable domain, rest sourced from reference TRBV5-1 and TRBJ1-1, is KAGVTQTPRYLIKTRGQQVTLSCSPISGHRSVSWYQQTPGQGLQFLFEYFSETQRNKGNFPGRFSGRQFSNSRSEMNVSTLELGDSALYLCASSPRTLNTEAFFGQGTRLTVV.

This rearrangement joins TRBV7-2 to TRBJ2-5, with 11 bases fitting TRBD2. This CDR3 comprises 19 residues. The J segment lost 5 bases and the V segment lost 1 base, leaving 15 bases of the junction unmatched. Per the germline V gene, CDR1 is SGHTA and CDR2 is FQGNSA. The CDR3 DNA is TGTGCCAGCAGCTTAGATCGACCACTAGCGGGAGCCTCGGGGGAGACCCAGTACTTC. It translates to CASSLDRPLAGASGETQYF.

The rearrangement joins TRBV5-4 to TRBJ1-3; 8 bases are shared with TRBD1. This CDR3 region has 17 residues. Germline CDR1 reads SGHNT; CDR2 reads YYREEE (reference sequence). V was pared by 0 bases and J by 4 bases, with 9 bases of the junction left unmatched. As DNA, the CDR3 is TGTGCCAGCAGCTTGGACTTACAGGGGGAATTCGGAAACACCATATATTTT. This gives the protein CASSLDLQGEFGNTIYF.

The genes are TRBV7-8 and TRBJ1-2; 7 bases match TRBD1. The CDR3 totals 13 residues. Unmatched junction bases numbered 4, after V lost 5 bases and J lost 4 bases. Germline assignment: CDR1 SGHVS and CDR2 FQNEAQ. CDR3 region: CASSPGTVYGYTF. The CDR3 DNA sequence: TGTGCCAGCAGCCCGGGGACAGTCTATGGCTACACCTTC.

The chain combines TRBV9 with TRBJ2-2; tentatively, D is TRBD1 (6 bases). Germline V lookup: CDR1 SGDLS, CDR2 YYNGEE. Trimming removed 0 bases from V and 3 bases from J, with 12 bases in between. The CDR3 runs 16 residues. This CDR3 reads CASSVDGGRYTGELFF. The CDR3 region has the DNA TGTGCCAGCAGCGTAGATGGGGGCCGCTACACCGGGGAGCTGTTTTTT.

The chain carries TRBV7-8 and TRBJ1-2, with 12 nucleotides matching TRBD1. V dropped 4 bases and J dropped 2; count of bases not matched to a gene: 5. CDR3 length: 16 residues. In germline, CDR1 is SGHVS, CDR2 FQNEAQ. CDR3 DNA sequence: TGTGCCAGCAGCTCGTCCGGGACAGGGGGCAACTATGGCTACACCTTC. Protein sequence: CASSSSGTGGNYGYTF.

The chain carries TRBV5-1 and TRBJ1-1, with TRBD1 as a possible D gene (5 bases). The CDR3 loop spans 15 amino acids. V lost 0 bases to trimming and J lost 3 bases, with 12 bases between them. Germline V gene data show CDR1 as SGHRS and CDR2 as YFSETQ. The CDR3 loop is CASSLEGVADTEAFF. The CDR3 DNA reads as TGCGCCAGCAGCTTGGAAGGGGTCGCGGACACTGAAGCTTTCTTT.

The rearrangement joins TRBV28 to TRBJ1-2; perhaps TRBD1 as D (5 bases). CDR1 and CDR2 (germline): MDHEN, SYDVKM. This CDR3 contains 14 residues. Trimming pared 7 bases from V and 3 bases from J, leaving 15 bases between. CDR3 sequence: CASKSGGFDYGYTF. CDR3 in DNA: TGTGCCAGCAAGAGCGGGGGTTTCGACTATGGCTACACCTTC.

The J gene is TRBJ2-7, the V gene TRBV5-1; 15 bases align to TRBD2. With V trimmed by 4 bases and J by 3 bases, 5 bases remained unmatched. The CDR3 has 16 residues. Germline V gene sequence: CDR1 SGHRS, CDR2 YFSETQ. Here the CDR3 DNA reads TGCGCCAGCAGCCAGGGGACTAGCGGGAGGATCTACGAGCAGTACTTC. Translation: CASSQGTSGRIYEQYF.